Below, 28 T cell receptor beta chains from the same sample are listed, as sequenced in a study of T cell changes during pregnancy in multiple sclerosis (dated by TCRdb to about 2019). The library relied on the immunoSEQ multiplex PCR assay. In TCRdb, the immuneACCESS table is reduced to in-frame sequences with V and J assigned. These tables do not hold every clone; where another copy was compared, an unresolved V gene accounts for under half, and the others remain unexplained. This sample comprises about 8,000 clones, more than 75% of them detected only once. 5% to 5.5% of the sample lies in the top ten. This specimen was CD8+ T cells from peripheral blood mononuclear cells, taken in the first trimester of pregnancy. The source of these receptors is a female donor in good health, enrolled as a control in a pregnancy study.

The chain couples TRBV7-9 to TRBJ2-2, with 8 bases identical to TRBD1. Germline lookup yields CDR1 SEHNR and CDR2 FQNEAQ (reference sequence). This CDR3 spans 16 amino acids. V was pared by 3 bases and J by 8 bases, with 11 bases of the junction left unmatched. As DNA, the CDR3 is TGTGCCAGCAGCTTTAGGTCGGACAGGGTTTCAGGGGAGCTGTTTTTT. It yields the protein CASSFRSDRVSGELFF.

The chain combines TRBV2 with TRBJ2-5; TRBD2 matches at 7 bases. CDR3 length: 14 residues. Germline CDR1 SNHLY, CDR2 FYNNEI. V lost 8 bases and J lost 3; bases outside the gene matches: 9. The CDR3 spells CASGLGLIKETQYF. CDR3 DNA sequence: TGTGCCAGCGGACTGGGACTAATAAAAGAGACCCAGTACTTC.

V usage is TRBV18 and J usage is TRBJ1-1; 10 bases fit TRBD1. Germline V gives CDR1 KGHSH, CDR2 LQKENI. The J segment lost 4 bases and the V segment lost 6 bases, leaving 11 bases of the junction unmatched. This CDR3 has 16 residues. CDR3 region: CASSEGQGPGSTEAFF. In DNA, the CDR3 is TGTGCCAGCTCCGAGGGACAGGGGCCAGGGAGCACTGAAGCTTTCTTT.

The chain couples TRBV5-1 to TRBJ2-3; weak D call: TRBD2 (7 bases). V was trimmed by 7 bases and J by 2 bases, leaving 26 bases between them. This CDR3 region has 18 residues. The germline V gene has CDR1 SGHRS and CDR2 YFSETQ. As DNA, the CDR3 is TGCGCCAGCCGGGGTGGGGGCAAGGGTGCGGGGGACACAGATACGCAGTATTTT. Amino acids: CASRGGGKGAGDTDTQYF.

DNA for the CDR3: TGTGCCAGCAGTGCCCGGGACAGGGGGGTGGAGACCCAGTACTTC. Amino acids: CASSARDRGVETQYF. The chain uses TRBV27 and TRBJ2-5; 11 nucleotides line up with TRBD1. V lost 5 bases, J lost 5 bases, and 7 bases stayed unmatched. The CDR3 is 15 residues long. In germline, CDR1 is MNHEY, CDR2 SMNVEV (reference sequence).

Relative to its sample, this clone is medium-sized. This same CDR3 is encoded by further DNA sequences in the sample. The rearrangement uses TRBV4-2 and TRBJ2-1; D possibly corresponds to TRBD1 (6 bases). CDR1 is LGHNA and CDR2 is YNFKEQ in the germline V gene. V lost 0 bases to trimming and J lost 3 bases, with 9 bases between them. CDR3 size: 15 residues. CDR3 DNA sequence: TGTGCCAGCAGCCAAGAGATAGGGGGCTACAATGAGCAGTTCTTC. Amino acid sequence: CASSQEIGGYNEQFF.

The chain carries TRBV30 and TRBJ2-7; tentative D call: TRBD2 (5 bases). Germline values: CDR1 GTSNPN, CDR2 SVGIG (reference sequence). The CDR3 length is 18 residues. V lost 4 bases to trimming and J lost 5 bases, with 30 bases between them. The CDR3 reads CAWTPKGWVYRLNDEQYF. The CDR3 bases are TGTGCCTGGACCCCCAAGGGTTGGGTGTACCGACTAAACGACGAGCAGTACTTC.

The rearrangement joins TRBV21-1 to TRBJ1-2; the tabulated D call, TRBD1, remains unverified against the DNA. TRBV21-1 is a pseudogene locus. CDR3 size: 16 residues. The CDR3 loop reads CASSKWSVGTGYGYTF. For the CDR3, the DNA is TGTGCCAGCAGCAAATGGTCGGTCGGGACAGGGTATGGCTACACCTTC.

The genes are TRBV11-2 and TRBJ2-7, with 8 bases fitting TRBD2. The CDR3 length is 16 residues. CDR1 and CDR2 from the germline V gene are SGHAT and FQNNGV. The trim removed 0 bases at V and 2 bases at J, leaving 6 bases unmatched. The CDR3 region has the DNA TGTGCCAGCAGCTTAGAATCAGCGGGGGTAACCTACGAGCAGTACTTC. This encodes CASSLESAGVTYEQYF.

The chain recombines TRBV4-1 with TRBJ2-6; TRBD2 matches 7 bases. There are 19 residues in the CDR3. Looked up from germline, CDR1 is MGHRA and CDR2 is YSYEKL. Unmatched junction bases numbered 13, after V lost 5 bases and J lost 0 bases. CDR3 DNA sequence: TGCGCCAGCAGCGAACCAGGGAGCGGGGCAATCTCTGGGGCCAACGTCCTGACTTTC. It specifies CASSEPGSGAISGANVLTF.

For the CDR3, the DNA is TGTGCCAGCAGCCCGGGTGAGGCAGTCTATGGCTACACCTTC. As protein: CASSPGEAVYGYTF. The rearrangement uses TRBV11-2 and TRBJ1-2; no firm D call. CDR1 is SGHAT and CDR2 is FQNNGV in the germline V gene. Trimming left V 5 bases short and J 4 bases short, with 14 bases between. This CDR3 contains 14 residues.

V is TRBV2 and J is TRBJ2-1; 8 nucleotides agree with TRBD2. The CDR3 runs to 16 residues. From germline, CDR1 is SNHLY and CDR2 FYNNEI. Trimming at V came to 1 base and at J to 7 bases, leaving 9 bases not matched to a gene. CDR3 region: CASSEEAGGGFNEQFF. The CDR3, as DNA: TGTGCCAGCAGTGAAGAGGCGGGAGGAGGTTTTAATGAGCAGTTCTTC.

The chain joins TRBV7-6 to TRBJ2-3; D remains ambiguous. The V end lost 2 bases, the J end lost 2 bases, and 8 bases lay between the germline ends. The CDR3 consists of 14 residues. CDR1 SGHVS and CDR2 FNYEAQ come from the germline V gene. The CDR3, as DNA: TGTGCCAGCAGCTTAAACACCAACACAGATACGCAGTATTTT. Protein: CASSLNTNTDTQYF. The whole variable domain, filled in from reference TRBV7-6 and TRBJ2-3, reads GAGVSQSPRYKVTKRGQDVALRCDPISGHVSLYWYRQALGQGPEFLTYFNYEAQQDKSGLPNDRFSAERPEGSISTLTIQRTEQRDSAMYRCASSLNTNTDTQYFGPGTRLTVL.

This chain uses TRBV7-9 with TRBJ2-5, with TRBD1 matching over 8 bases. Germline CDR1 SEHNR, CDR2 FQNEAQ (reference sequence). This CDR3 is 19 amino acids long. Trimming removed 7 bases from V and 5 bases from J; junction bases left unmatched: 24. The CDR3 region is CASTPIGQGSLEQGETQYF. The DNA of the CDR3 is TGTGCCAGCACCCCAATCGGACAGGGCAGCCTCGAGCAGGGGGAGACCCAGTACTTC. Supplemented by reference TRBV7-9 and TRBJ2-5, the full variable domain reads DTGVSQNPRHKITKRGQNVTFRCDPISEHNRLYWYRQTLGQGPEFLTYFQNEAQLEKSRLLSDRFSAERPKGSFSTLEIQRTEQGDSAMYLCASTPIGQGSLEQGETQYFGPGTRLLVL.

CDR3 amino acids: CASSEVGNQPQHF. The DNA for the CDR3 is TGTGCCAGCAGTGAGGTCGGCAATCAGCCCCAGCATTTT. The V call is TRBV6-5, the J call TRBJ1-5; D uncertain. V lost 5 bases to trimming and J lost 2 bases, with 7 bases between them. The CDR3 length is 13 residues. Germline CDR1 MNHEY, CDR2 SVGAGI.

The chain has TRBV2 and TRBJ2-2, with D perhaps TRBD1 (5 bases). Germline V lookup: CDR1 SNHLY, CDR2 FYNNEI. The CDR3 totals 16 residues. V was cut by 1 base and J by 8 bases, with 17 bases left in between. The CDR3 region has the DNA TGTGCCAGCAGTGAAGAACTGACAGCTCCGGGTGGGGAGCTGTTTTTT. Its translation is CASSEELTAPGGELFF. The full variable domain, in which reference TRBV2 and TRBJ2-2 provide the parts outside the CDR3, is EPEVTQTPSHQVTQMGQEVILRCVPISNHLYFYWYRQILGQKVEFLVSFYNNEISEKSEIFDDQFSVERPDGSNFTLKIRSTKLEDSAMYFCASSEELTAPGGELFFGEGSRLTVL.

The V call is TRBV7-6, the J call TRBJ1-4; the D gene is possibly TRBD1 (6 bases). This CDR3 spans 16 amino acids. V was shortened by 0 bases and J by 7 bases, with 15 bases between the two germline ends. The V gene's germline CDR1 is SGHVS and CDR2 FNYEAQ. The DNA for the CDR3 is TGTGCCAGCAGCTTAGCGATCGGGGGGCGGATTGAAAAACTGTTTTTT. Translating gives CASSLAIGGRIEKLFF.

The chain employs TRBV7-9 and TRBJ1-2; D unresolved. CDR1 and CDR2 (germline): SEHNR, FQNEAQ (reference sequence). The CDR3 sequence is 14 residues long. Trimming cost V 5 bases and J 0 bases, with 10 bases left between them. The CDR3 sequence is CASSLSVSNYGYTF. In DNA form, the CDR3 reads TGTGCCAGCAGCCTCTCGGTCTCTAACTATGGCTACACCTTC.

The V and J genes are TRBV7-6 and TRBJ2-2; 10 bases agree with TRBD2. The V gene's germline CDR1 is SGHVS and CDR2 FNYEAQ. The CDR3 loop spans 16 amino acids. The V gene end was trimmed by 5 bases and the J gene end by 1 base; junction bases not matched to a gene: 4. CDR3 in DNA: TGTGCCAGCAGCCCGATAGCGGGAGGGAACACCGGGGAGCTGTTTTTT. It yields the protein CASSPIAGGNTGELFF.

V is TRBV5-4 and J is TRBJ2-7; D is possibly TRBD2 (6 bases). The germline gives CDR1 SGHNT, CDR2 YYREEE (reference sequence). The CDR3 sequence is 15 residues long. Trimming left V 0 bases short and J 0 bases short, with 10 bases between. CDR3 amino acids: CASSLEGGNSYEQYF. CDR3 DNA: TGTGCCAGCAGCTTGGAGGGCGGGAACTCCTACGAGCAGTACTTC.

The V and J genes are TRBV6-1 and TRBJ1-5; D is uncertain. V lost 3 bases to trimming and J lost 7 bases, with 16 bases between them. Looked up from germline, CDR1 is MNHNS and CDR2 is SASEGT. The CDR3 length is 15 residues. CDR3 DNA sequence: TGTGCCAGCAGTGATACTCCACAGACTATCCAGCCCCAGCATTTT. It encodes CASSDTPQTIQPQHF.

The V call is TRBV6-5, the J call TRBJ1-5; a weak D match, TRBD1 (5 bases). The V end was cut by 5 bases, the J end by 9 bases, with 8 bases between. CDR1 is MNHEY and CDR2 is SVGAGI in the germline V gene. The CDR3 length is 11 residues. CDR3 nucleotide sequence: TGTGCCAGCAGTCGGGGGTGGCCCCAGCATTTT. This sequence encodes CASSRGWPQHF.

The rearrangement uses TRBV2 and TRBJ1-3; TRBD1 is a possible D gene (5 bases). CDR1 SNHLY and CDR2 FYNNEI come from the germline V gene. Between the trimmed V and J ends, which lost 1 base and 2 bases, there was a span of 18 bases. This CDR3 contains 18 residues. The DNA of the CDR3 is TGTGCCAGCAGTGAAGAAGGTCCAGGGTTTTTAACTGGAAACACCATATATTTT. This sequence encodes CASSEEGPGFLTGNTIYF.

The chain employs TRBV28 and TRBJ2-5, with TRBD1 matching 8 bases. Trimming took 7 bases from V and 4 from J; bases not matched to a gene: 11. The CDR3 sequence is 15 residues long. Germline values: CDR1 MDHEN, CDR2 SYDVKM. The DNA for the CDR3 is TGTGCCAGCACCGGACAGGGAGGTTACGGAGAGACCCAGTACTTC. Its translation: CASTGQGGYGETQYF.

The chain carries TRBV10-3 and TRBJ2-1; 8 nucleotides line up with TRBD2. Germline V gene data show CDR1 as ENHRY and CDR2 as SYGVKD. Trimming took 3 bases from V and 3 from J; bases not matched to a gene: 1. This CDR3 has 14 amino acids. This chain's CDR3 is CAISDSGDYNEQFF. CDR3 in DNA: TGTGCCATCAGTGATAGCGGGGACTACAATGAGCAGTTCTTC.

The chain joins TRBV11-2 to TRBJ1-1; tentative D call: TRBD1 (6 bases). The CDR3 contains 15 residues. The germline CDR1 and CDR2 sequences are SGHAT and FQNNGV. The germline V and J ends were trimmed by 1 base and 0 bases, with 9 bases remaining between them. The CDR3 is CASSLVTGMNTEAFF. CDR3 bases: TGTGCCAGCAGCTTAGTCACAGGGATGAACACTGAAGCTTTCTTT.

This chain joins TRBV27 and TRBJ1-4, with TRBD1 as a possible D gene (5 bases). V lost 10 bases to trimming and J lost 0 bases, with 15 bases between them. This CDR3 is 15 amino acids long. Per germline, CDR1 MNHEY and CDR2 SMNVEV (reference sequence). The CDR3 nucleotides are TGTGCCACCGCGCGGGGGGGTGCAACTAATGAAAAACTGTTTTTT. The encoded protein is CATARGGATNEKLFF.

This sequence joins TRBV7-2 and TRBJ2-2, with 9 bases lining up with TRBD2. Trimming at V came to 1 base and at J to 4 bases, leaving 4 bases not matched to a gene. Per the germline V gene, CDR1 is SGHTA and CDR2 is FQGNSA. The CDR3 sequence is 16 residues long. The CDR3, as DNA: TGTGCCAGCAGCTTAGGCCTAGCGGGGATCACCGGGGAGCTGTTTTTT. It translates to CASSLGLAGITGELFF. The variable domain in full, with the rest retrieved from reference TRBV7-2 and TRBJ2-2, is GAGVSQSPSNKVTEKGKDVELRCDPISGHTALYWYRQSLGQGLEFLIYFQGNSAPDKSGLPSDRFSAERTGGSVSTLTIQRTQQEDSAVYLCASSLGLAGITGELFFGEGSRLTVL.